This T cell receptor (beta chain) comes out of a study of beta chain features in type 1 diabetes. Study-level findings and limits: Type 1 diabetes patients showed fewer insertions and more deletions at VDJ junctions. There was a possibility that cDNA sequencing over-represented cells with high TCR expression. Patients with Type 1 diabetes showed moderately but significantly shorter TCRB CDR3s in all four CD4+ subsets. Compared to healthy donors, patients appeared to have naive, central memory and Treg TCRB repertoires that were more alike.

This CDR3 is built from 16 residues. As every portion of the isolated RNA was reverse transcribed, the sequencing read expressed TCRB transcripts. Profiling relied on immunoSEQ multiplex PCR, and the TCRdb table lists in-frame clones only, not all of them. The table records some 330,000 clones, about 12% of them present only once. Only one heparinised blood draw was taken per donor, and its volume averaged approximately 0.11 L. This clone was observed a few times. Its specificity is not known. The clonotype originates from a woman between 18 and 29 years old with type 1 diabetes. Sequencing was carried out using naive CD4+ T cells from blood. The chain uses TRBV21-1 and TRBJ2-2; the D call in the table, TRBD2, was not verified against the DNA. TRBV21-1 is listed as a pseudogene. In DNA, the CDR3 is TGTGCCAGCAGCTCCCTAGCGGGGGCGAACACCGGGGAGCTGTTTTTT. It yields the protein CASSSLAGANTGELFF.